Each of the 7 T cell receptor beta chains below was sequenced from the same sample in a study of spatial heterogeneity in lung cancer. Time point denoted: blood at routine non-recurrence follow-up after resection. One entry per CDR3 protein, called by TCRdb with MiXCR from the 5' RACE reads. The data show thousands of distinct CDR3 sequences, roughly 50% seen once. The sequenced sample was PBMCs, obtained at follow-up. The receptors derive from a male donor with early-stage non-small cell lung cancer.

This clonotype was observed a few times. The library was designed around alpha chains, so this beta chain is a stray read whose abundance carries little weight. The J gene is TRBJ1-1, the V gene TRBV28; 8 nucleotides match TRBD1. With V trimmed by 5 bases and J by 2 bases, 7 bases remained unmatched. CDR1 and CDR2 from the germline V gene are MDHEN and SYDVKM. The CDR3 consists of 15 residues. The CDR3 reads CASSRTGWLNTEAFF. CDR3 nucleotide sequence: TGTGCCAGCAGTCGGACAGGGTGGTTAAACACTGAAGCTTTCTTT.

Concerning this clonotype itself: This beta chain appears as a stray read in a library generated for alpha chains; its size is not informative. The chain uses TRBV9 and TRBJ2-5, with D maybe TRBD1 (5 bases). CDR1 and CDR2 (germline): SGDLS, YYNGEE. The CDR3 covers 15 residues. The germline V and J ends were trimmed by 0 bases and 2 bases, with 11 bases remaining between them. The CDR3 is CASSVDQGVQETQYF. DNA for the CDR3: TGTGCCAGCAGCGTAGATCAAGGGGTTCAAGAGACCCAGTACTTC.

This clonotype was observed a single time. This beta chain slipped into a library made for alpha chains as a stray read, so its size is not meaningful. The CDR3 DNA reads TGTGCCAGCAGTCTCCCCGGGGGCCAATCCTACGAGCAGTACTTC. Protein product: CASSLPGGQSYEQYF. The chain has TRBV25-1 and TRBJ2-7; D may be TRBD1 or TRBD2 (6 bases each). CDR1 MGHDK and CDR2 SYGVNS come from the germline V gene. Trimming took 5 bases from V and 1 from J, leaving 15 bases between them. This CDR3 spans 15 amino acids.

In the case of this clonotype: For a library built for alpha chains, this beta chain is a stray read; little rests on its size. The V gene is TRBV7-9, the J gene TRBJ2-3; 10 nucleotides agree with TRBD2. This CDR3 is 16 amino acids long. From germline, CDR1 is SEHNR and CDR2 FQNEAQ (reference sequence). Unmatched junction bases numbered 10, after V lost 6 bases and J lost 4 bases. CDR3 protein: CASSRRTSGISDTQYF. CDR3 nucleotide sequence: TGTGCCAGCAGTCGGAGGACTAGCGGTATCTCAGATACGCAGTATTTT.

Details on this clonotype: This beta chain appears as a stray read in a library generated for alpha chains; its size is not informative. The V call is TRBV7-3, the J call TRBJ2-2, with 10 bases aligning to TRBD2. After removal of 4 bases from V and 6 bases from J, the junction contained 2 bases not matched to a gene. CDR1 and CDR2 from the germline V gene are SGHTA and FQGTGA. The CDR3 is made up of 14 amino acids. The CDR3 sequence is CASSYGTSAGELFF. CDR3 bases: TGTGCCAGCAGCTACGGGACTAGCGCCGGGGAGCTGTTTTTT.

As concerns this clonotype: This beta chain is an off-target read within a library intended for alpha chains, so its frequency means little. This chain joins TRBV20-1 and TRBJ2-7, with 11 bases that match TRBD2. The germline V gene encodes CDR1 DFQATT and CDR2 SNEGSKA (reference sequence). The CDR3 has 15 amino acids. V dropped 6 bases and J dropped 5; count of bases not matched to a gene: 12. In DNA, the CDR3 is TGCAGTGCCCCGGTCGCTACTAGCGGGGGAAACGAGCAGTACTTC. Translating it yields CSAPVATSGGNEQYF.

In its sample, this clonotype was seen a few times. Being off target in a library aimed at alpha chains, this beta chain has a size of little meaning. This sequence joins TRBV7-2 and TRBJ2-3, with no clear D. The CDR3 runs 14 residues. V was cut by 6 bases and J by 2 bases, with 12 bases left in between. The germline V gene has CDR1 SGHTA and CDR2 FQGNSA. The CDR3 sequence: CASRVEANTDTQYF. The CDR3 bases are TGTGCCAGCAGGGTCGAAGCGAACACAGATACGCAGTATTTT.